This paragraph covers one T cell receptor beta chain sequence. This sample stems from a study of control samples from healthy donors and cancer patients. The protocol was immunoSEQ multiplex PCR, while the TCRdb copy is restricted to in-frame clones and leaves out a portion. The sample lists over 150,000 clones, around 92% occurring once. V dropped 6 bases and J dropped 5 bases, with 14 bases sitting between them. The CDR3 covers 13 residues. This chain connects TRBV12-3 or TRBV12-4 to TRBJ2-7, with a tentative D call TRBD1 (6 bases). Input material: blood. The receptor's source is a middle-aged woman in good health. The CDR3 nucleotides read TGTGCCAGCAGACGCAGGGGTTACGACGAGCAGTACTTC. This gives the protein CASRRRGYDEQYF.